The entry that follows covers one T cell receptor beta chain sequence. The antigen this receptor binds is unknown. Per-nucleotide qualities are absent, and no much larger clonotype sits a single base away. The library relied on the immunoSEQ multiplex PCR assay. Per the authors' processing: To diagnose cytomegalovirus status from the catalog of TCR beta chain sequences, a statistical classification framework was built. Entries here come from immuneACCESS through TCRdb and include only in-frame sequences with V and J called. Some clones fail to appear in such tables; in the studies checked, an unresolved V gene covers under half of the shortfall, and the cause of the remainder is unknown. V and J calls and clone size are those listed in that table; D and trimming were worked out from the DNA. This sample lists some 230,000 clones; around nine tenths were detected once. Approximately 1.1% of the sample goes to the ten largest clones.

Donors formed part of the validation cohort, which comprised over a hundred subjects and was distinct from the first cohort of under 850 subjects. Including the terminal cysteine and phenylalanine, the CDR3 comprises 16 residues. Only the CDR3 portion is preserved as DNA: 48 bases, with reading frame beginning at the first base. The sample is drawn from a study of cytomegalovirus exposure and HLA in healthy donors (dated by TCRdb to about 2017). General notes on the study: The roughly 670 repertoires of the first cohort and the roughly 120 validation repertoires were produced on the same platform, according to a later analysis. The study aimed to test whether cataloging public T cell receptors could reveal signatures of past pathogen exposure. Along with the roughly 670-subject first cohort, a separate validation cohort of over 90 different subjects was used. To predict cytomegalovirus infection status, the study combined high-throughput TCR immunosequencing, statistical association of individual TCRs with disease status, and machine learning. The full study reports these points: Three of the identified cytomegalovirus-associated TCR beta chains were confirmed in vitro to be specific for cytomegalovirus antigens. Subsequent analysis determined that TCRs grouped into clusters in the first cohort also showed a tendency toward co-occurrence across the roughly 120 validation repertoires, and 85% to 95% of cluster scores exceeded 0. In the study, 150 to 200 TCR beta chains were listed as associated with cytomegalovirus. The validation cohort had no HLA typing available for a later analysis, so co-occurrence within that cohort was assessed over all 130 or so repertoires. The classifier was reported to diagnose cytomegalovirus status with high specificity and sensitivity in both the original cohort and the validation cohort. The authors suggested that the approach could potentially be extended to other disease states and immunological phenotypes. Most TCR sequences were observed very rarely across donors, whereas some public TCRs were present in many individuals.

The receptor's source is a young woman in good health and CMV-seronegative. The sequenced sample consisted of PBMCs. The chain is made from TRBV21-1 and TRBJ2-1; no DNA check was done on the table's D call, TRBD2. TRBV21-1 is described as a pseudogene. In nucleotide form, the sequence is TGTGCCAGCAGCAAAGGTAGCGGGGACTCCTACAATGAGCAGTTCTTC. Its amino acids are CASSKGSGDSYNEQFF.